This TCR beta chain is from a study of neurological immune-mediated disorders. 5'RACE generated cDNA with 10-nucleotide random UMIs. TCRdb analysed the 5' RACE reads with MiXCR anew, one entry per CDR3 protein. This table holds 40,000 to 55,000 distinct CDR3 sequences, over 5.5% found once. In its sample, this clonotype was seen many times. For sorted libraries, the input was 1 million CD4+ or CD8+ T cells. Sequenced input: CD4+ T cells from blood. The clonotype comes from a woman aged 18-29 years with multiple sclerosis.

CDR3 bases: TGCGCCAGCAGCTTGACAGTTAACTATGGCTACACCTTC. It encodes CASSLTVNYGYTF. The chain recombines TRBV5-1 with TRBJ1-2; D gene unclear. V dropped 1 base and J dropped 1 base, with 5 bases sitting between them. Per the germline V gene, CDR1 is SGHRS and CDR2 is YFSETQ. The CDR3 loop spans 13 amino acids. The variable domain in full, completed from reference TRBV5-1 and TRBJ1-2, reads KAGVTQTPRYLIKTRGQQVTLSCSPISGHRSVSWYQQTPGQGLQFLFEYFSETQRNKGNFPGRFSGRQFSNSRSEMNVSTLELGDSALYLCASSLTVNYGYTFGSGTRLTVV.